A single sample gave rise to the 28 T cell receptor beta chains below, sequenced in a study of blood T cell repertoires in COVID-19. Method: immunoSEQ multiplex PCR; TCRdb's copy keeps in-frame clones and lacks some. The sample holds 130,000 to 150,000 clones; about 85% are singletons and the top ten take around 3.1%. The sample comprised peripheral blood. These receptors originate from a woman between 40 and 55 years old with active or convalescent COVID-19.

The chain is built from TRBV28 and TRBJ2-7, with 7 bases matching TRBD1. CDR3 length equals 13 residues. Germline V gene sequence: CDR1 MDHEN, CDR2 SYDVKM. Trimming removed 8 bases from V and 2 bases from J; junction bases left unmatched: 6. For the CDR3, the DNA is TGTGCCAGCTGTCGCCAGGGGGCCTACGAGCAGTACTTC. Translated, it gives CASCRQGAYEQYF.

The table lists this clone with a few counts. The chain combines TRBV19 with TRBJ2-1; 9 bases agree with TRBD2. The CDR3 length is 14 residues. CDR1 and CDR2 (germline): LNHDA, SQIVND (reference sequence). Unmatched junction bases numbered 9, after V lost 8 bases and J lost 7 bases. The CDR3 loop is CASWAGGPRNEQFF. The CDR3 bases are TGTGCCAGTTGGGCGGGAGGGCCGAGGAATGAGCAGTTCTTC.

This sequence joins TRBV28 and TRBJ1-5; 7 positions match TRBD1. Germline CDR1 MDHEN, CDR2 SYDVKM. The CDR3 length is 17 residues. With 1 base clipped from V and 1 base from J, the junction kept 7 bases outside the gene matches. The CDR3 nucleotides read TGTGCCAGCAGTTTATTCCTAACAGGGGAAAGCAATCAGCCCCAGCATTTT. Protein product: CASSLFLTGESNQPQHF.

The chain links TRBV7-9 to TRBJ1-3; perhaps TRBD1 as D (6 bases). V was clipped by 0 bases and J by 3 bases, with 9 bases between them. The CDR3 extends over 15 amino acids. Germline V gives CDR1 SEHNR, CDR2 FQNEAQ (reference sequence). The CDR3 is CASSLAGGRGNTIYF. CDR3 sequence (DNA): TGTGCCAGCAGCTTAGCAGGGGGACGTGGAAACACCATATATTTT.

V usage is TRBV24-1 and J usage is TRBJ1-1, with a weak D call TRBD1 (5 bases). Germline lookup yields CDR1 KGHDR and CDR2 SFDVKD. Trimming removed 3 bases at V and 6 bases at J, with 10 bases between. The CDR3 length is 13 residues. This CDR3 reads CATSDRTSSEAFF. For the CDR3, the DNA is TGTGCCACCAGTGATCGGACAAGCTCTGAAGCTTTCTTT.

The V gene is TRBV10-3, the J gene TRBJ2-7; 8 bases are shared with TRBD2. V lost 5 bases to trimming and J lost 7 bases; unmatched junction nucleotides: 10. The CDR3 contains 14 residues. Germline V gives CDR1 ENHRY, CDR2 SYGVKD. The CDR3 DNA is TGTGCCATCAGTCTGACAGCGGGAGTGGGTGAGCAGTACTTC. It translates to CAISLTAGVGEQYF.

This clone was recorded once. The rearrangement joins TRBV5-1 to TRBJ2-7, with TRBD1 matching 7 bases. The junction had 4 bases not matched to a gene; V was cut back by 4 bases and J by 0 bases. From germline, CDR1 is SGHRS and CDR2 YFSETQ. The CDR3 extends over 14 amino acids. The CDR3 spells CASSKGQPSYEQYF. For the CDR3, the DNA is TGCGCCAGCAGCAAGGGACAGCCCTCCTACGAGCAGTACTTC.

The chain links TRBV28 to TRBJ1-5; D is perhaps TRBD1 (6 bases). Between the trimmed V and J ends, which lost 7 bases and 9 bases, there was a span of 16 bases. The CDR3 consists of 13 residues. Looked up from germline, CDR1 is MDHEN and CDR2 is SYDVKM. The CDR3 DNA is TGTGCCAGCACCCAAGGGGGACTAGGGCCCCAGCATTTT. It encodes CASTQGGLGPQHF.

The chain uses TRBV5-1 and TRBJ2-7, with a weak D call TRBD1 (5 bases). Looked up from germline, CDR1 is SGHRS and CDR2 is YFSETQ. Trimming removed 0 bases at V and 4 bases at J, with 11 bases between. The CDR3 is 14 residues long. CDR3 amino acids: CASSLDPGRYEQYF. The DNA for the CDR3 is TGCGCCAGCAGCTTGGACCCAGGGCGATACGAGCAGTACTTC.

The chain links TRBV24-1 to TRBJ1-2, with D perhaps TRBD1 (5 bases). CDR1 is KGHDR and CDR2 is SFDVKD in the germline V gene. The germline V and J ends were trimmed by 5 bases and 4 bases, with 10 bases remaining between them. The CDR3 is 13 amino acids. Here the CDR3 reads CATSGGSPYGYTF. CDR3 coding DNA: TGTGCCACCAGTGGGGGCAGCCCCTATGGCTACACCTTC.

The chain carries TRBV3-1 (or the pseudogene TRBV3-2) and TRBJ1-5; D may be TRBD1 (6 bases). The CDR3 extends over 13 amino acids. V shed 6 bases and J shed 6 bases, with 12 bases lying between them. Germline assignment: CDR1 LGHDT and CDR2 YNNKEL (reference sequence). The CDR3 nucleotides are TGTGCCAGCAGTGGGGGAGGGGGTCAGCCCCAGCATTTT. Translated: CASSGGGGQPQHF.

V usage is TRBV6-2 or TRBV6-3 and J usage is TRBJ1-6; TRBD1 matches 8 bases. Germline V gives CDR1 MNHEY, CDR2 SVGEGT. The CDR3 extends over 15 amino acids. V was clipped by 5 bases and J by 8 bases; unmatched bases: 8. The DNA for the CDR3 is TGTGCCAGCAGTCCCCGGCAGGGGGCCTATTCACCCCTCCACTTT. Amino acids: CASSPRQGAYSPLHF.

The gene calls are TRBV4-3 and TRBJ2-1; 9 bases agree with TRBD2. V dropped 0 bases and J dropped 7; count of bases not matched to a gene: 16. This CDR3 comprises 19 residues. Germline values: CDR1 LGHNA, CDR2 YSLEER. The CDR3 DNA is TGCGCCAGCAGCCAAGATGATTGGAGCGGGAGGACCTTCTGGAATGAGCAGTTCTTC. This sequence encodes CASSQDDWSGRTFWNEQFF.

Only one count was recorded for this clone. The chain uses TRBV12-3 or TRBV12-4 and TRBJ1-2; no clear D. The CDR3 covers 11 residues. Trimming took 8 bases from V and 4 from J, leaving 8 bases between them. CDR3 region: CASAQAYGYTF. In nucleotides, the CDR3 is TGTGCCAGCGCTCAGGCCTATGGCTACACCTTC.

The CDR3 is CASSQDSWTAYGYTF. DNA of the CDR3: TGCGCCAGCAGCCAGGATTCTTGGACTGCCTATGGCTACACCTTC. The rearrangement uses TRBV4-3 and TRBJ1-2, with D unresolved. The CDR3 runs to 15 residues. Per germline, CDR1 LGHNA and CDR2 YSLEER. V lost 3 bases and J 4 bases, leaving 15 bases between the germline ends.

This clone came up a few times. V and J are TRBV7-2 and TRBJ1-6; D might be TRBD1 (6 bases). CDR3 length: 16 residues. CDR1 SGHTA and CDR2 FQGNSA come from the germline V gene. Between the trimmed V and J ends, which lost 4 bases and 7 bases, there was a span of 17 bases. In DNA form, the CDR3 reads TGTGCCAGCAGCTCAATAGGGGGGGGGAGCAATTCACCCCTCCACTTT. Translation: CASSSIGGGSNSPLHF.

The chain couples TRBV9 to TRBJ2-2; tentative D call: TRBD2 (6 bases). The CDR3 runs to 16 residues. Trimming left V 3 bases short and J 0 bases short, with 12 bases between. Germline V gene lookup returns CDR1 SGDLS and CDR2 YYNGEE. This chain's CDR3 is CASSAGGLPNTGELFF. DNA for the CDR3: TGTGCCAGCAGCGCCGGAGGGCTTCCGAACACCGGGGAGCTGTTTTTT.

The chain uses TRBV28 and TRBJ2-1; D is unclear. Germline assignment: CDR1 MDHEN and CDR2 SYDVKM. V was shortened by 3 bases and J by 4 bases, with 4 bases between the two germline ends. The CDR3 runs to 12 residues. CDR3 residues: CASSLRYNEQFF. CDR3 nucleotides: TGTGCCAGCAGTTTGCGATACAATGAGCAGTTCTTC.

The chain employs TRBV19 and TRBJ1-6, with 7 nucleotides matching TRBD1. The CDR3 contains 14 residues. Germline trimming cut 1 base from V and 10 bases from J; bases unmatched to any gene: 4. CDR1 is LNHDA and CDR2 is SQIVND in the germline V gene (reference sequence). The CDR3 nucleotides are TGTGCCAGTAGTATAGGGACAGGTTGGTCACCCCTCCACTTT. This encodes CASSIGTGWSPLHF.

This clone came up once. The J gene is TRBJ2-5, the V gene TRBV19, with no clear D. V gave up 0 bases and J gave up 5 bases, with 16 bases separating them. The CDR3 consists of 16 residues. Germline V CDR1 and CDR2: LNHDA, SQIVND (reference sequence). The chain's CDR3 is CASSIDRGRRPETQYF. The CDR3 DNA follows: TGTGCCAGTAGTATAGATCGTGGGCGCCGACCCGAGACCCAGTACTTC.

The chain joins TRBV7-2 to TRBJ1-1, with D possibly being TRBD1 (5 bases). V dropped 1 base and J dropped 10 bases, with 19 bases sitting between them. The CDR3 is 15 residues long. Germline V CDR1 and CDR2: SGHTA, FQGNSA. CDR3 sequence reads: CASSLGLGGRDRAFF. The CDR3 DNA reads TGTGCCAGCAGCTTAGGACTCGGGGGGAGGGATAGAGCTTTCTTT.

The V and J genes are TRBV28 and TRBJ1-6; TRBD1 matches 9 bases. CDR3 length: 15 amino acids. The trim removed 4 bases at V and 6 bases at J, leaving 4 bases unmatched. CDR1 MDHEN and CDR2 SYDVKM come from the germline V gene. The CDR3 loop reads CASSSLQGANSPLHF. Written as DNA, the CDR3 is TGTGCCAGCAGTTCCCTACAGGGGGCTAATTCACCCCTCCACTTT. The full variable domain, completed using reference TRBV28 and TRBJ1-6, is DVKVTQSSRYLVKRTGEKVFLECVQDMDHENMFWYRQDPGLGLRLIYFSYDVKMKEKGDIPEGYSVSREKKERFSLILESASTNQTSMYLCASSSLQGANSPLHFGNGTRLTVT.

This clone is a singleton in its sample. V and J are TRBV28 and TRBJ1-2; D is unclear. The CDR3 covers 13 residues. Trimming removed 2 bases at V and 4 bases at J, with 8 bases between. From germline, CDR1 is MDHEN and CDR2 SYDVKM. The CDR3 protein is CASSLQEVYGYTF. The CDR3 DNA reads as TGTGCCAGCAGTTTACAGGAGGTCTATGGCTACACCTTC.

This clone was seen once. CDR3 sequence (DNA): TGTGCCAGCAGTTCCAGACTAACAACTAATGAAAAACTGTTTTTT. This sequence encodes CASSSRLTTNEKLFF. V gene TRBV6-5 combines with J gene TRBJ1-4; no reliable D call. CDR3 length: 15 residues. Looked up from germline, CDR1 is MNHEY and CDR2 is SVGAGI. V was shortened by 4 bases and J by 0 bases, with 9 bases between the two germline ends.

The sample holds one count of this clone. The rearrangement uses TRBV6-5 and TRBJ2-7, with no clear D. V dropped 6 bases and J dropped 0 bases, with 15 bases sitting between them. The CDR3 is 15 residues long. Germline V gene data show CDR1 as MNHEY and CDR2 as SVGAGI. Written as DNA, the CDR3 is TGTGCCAGCAGCTTCCGACCGGGTAGCTCCTACGAGCAGTACTTC. The encoded protein is CASSFRPGSSYEQYF.

J is TRBJ2-1 and V is TRBV7-8; 9 bases line up with TRBD2. The CDR3 spans 15 residues. Trimming cost V 2 bases and J 5 bases; bases outside gene matches: 4. CDR1 is SGHVS, CDR2 FQNEAQ, per germline. The CDR3 nucleotides are TGTGCCAGCAGCTTACTAGCGGGGAGTGACAATGAGCAGTTCTTC. This sequence encodes CASSLLAGSDNEQFF.

The chain has TRBV18 and TRBJ2-3; a possible D gene is TRBD2 (5 bases). This CDR3 has 15 amino acids. Germline CDR1 reads KGHSH; CDR2 reads LQKENI. The V end was cut by 3 bases, the J end by 2 bases, with 12 bases between. This CDR3 reads CASSPLMEVTDTQYF. Here the CDR3 DNA reads TGTGCCAGCTCACCGCTAATGGAGGTCACAGATACGCAGTATTTT.

The gene calls are TRBV5-1 and TRBJ2-5, with 9 bases that match TRBD1. CDR3 length: 14 residues. Per germline, CDR1 SGHRS and CDR2 YFSETQ. Germline trimming cut 4 bases from V and 5 bases from J; bases unmatched to any gene: 6. Here the CDR3 DNA reads TGCGCCAGCAGCGCACAGGGGGCGGCGGAGACCCAGTACTTC. This translates into CASSAQGAAETQYF.